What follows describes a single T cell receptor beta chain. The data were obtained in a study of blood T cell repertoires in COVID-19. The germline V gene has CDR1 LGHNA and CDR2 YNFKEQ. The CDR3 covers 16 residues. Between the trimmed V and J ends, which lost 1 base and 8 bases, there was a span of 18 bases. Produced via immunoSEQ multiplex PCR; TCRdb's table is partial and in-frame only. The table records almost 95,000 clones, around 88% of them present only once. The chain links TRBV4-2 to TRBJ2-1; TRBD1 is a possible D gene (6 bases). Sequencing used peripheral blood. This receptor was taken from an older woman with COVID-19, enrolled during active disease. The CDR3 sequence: CASSQGHRVSGHEQFF. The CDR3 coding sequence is TGTGCCAGCAGCCAAGGCCACAGGGTGAGTGGGCATGAGCAGTTCTTC.